Sequencing of this T cell receptor beta chain was carried out in a study of OX40 agonist ivuxolimab in advanced cancers. Across the whole study: Cancers in dose escalation were hepatocellular, melanoma, renal cell and head and neck. A male proportion of over 75% was recorded, with mean age 60 years and range roughly 20 to 90. Prior anti-PD-1, anti-PD-L1 or anti-CTLA-4 therapy did not bar entry, and 40% to 45% had some.

Measured with immunoSEQ multiplex PCR; TCRdb has only the in-frame clones, and not every one. The table has roughly 80,000 clones, about 90% seen once; the top ten hold about 1.7%. In its sample, this clone was seen once. Systemic immunosuppression or autoimmune disease history was grounds to exclude patients. This CDR3 spans 16 amino acids. The V end was cut by 4 bases, the J end by 0 bases, with 14 bases between. From germline, CDR1 is SGDLS and CDR2 YYNGEE. Source: CD4+ or CD8+ T cells sorted from blood, taken in a trial of the OX40 agonist ivuxolimab. The TCR comes from an adult with an advanced solid tumor such as melanoma, head and neck, liver or kidney cancer. V gene TRBV9 combines with J gene TRBJ1-3; no definite D call. DNA for the CDR3: TGTGCCAGCAGCCCTCAAGACGTGAGCTCTGGAAACACCATATATTTT. Translating gives CASSPQDVSSGNTIYF.